Below, 2 T cell receptor beta chains from the same sample are listed, as sequenced in a study of T-cell memory formation after mild COVID-19. TCRdb processed the 5' RACE reads anew with MiXCR; each CDR3 protein has one entry. Among over 250,000 distinct CDR3 sequences listed, more than 15% were seen once. Sequencing was carried out using PBMCs or a T cell subset sorted from them (not recorded which). The receptor source for this set is a man younger than 35 who had mild COVID-19 (a few samples of this study predate the infection). Cell type and time point are not known.

This clonotype has just a few counts. The chain is built from TRBV2 and TRBJ2-1; a weak D match, TRBD1 (5 bases). The CDR3 length is 13 residues. Trimming took 8 bases from V and 7 from J, leaving 15 bases between them. Germline values: CDR1 SNHLY, CDR2 FYNNEI. This CDR3 reads CASGQVAANEQFF. The CDR3 DNA is TGTGCCAGCGGACAAGTGGCGGCAAATGAGCAGTTCTTC.

The chain uses TRBV2 and TRBJ2-2; D ambiguous. Trimming cost V 2 bases and J 6 bases, with 4 bases left between them. This CDR3 region has 12 residues. CDR1 is SNHLY, CDR2 FYNNEI, per germline. For the CDR3, the DNA is TGTGCCAGCAGTGAAATGGCCGGGGAGCTGTTTTTT. Translation gives CASSEMAGELFF.